These 2 T cell receptor beta chains were all obtained from the same sample, sequenced in a study of blood T cell repertoires in COVID-19. Sequencing was performed with immunoSEQ multiplex PCR; in TCRdb, only in-frame clones are kept and a portion is missing. Of fewer than 90,000 clones in the sample, roughly nine tenths were seen once. Material for sequencing was peripheral blood. Every receptor here comes from an older man in a cohort sampled during active COVID-19.

The rearrangement uses TRBV2 and TRBJ1-2; possibly TRBD1 for D (6 bases). CDR3 length: 15 amino acids. Trimming removed 6 bases from V and 0 bases from J, with 14 bases in between. The V gene's germline CDR1 is SNHLY and CDR2 FYNNEI. CDR3 in amino acids: CASSRQDSTNYGYTF. The CDR3 bases are TGTGCCAGCAGCCGACAGGACAGCACTAACTATGGCTACACCTTC.

This chain links TRBV6-2 or TRBV6-3 with TRBJ1-1, with D hard to call. Germline V gene lookup returns CDR1 MNHEY and CDR2 SVGEGT. This CDR3 spans 14 amino acids. Deletions cut 7 bases from V and 2 bases from J, with 14 bases between. CDR3 amino acids: CASIYDSYNTEAFF. The CDR3 DNA follows: TGTGCCAGCATTTATGACTCGTATAACACTGAAGCTTTCTTT.